This TCR beta chain was recorded in a study of blood T cell repertoires in COVID-19. Trimming stripped 3 bases from V and 0 bases from J, with 11 bases between. Germline-derived CDR1 and CDR2 are MGHRA and YSYEKL. This CDR3 region has 15 residues. TCRdb's table, derived via immunoSEQ multiplex PCR, lists solely in-frame clones and lacks some. The table shows roughly 180,000 clones, with 81% occurring only once. The receptor's source is a middle-aged woman with COVID-19, enrolled during active disease. The sample was peripheral blood. The chain recombines TRBV4-1 with TRBJ1-2; D remains unclear. CDR3 amino acids: CASSQVADANYGYTF. The CDR3 bases are TGCGCCAGCAGCCAGGTGGCAGATGCTAACTATGGCTACACCTTC.